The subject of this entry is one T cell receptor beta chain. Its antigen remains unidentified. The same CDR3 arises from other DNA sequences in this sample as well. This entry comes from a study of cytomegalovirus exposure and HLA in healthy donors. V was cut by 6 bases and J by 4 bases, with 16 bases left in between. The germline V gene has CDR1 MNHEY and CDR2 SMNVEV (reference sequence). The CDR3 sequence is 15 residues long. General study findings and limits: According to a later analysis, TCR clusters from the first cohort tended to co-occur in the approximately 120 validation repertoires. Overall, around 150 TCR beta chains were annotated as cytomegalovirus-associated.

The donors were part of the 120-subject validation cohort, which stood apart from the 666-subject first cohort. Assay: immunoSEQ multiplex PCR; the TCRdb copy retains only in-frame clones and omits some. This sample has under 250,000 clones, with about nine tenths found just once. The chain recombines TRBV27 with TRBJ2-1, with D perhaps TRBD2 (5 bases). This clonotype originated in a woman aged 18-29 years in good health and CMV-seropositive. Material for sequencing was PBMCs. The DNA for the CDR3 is TGTGCCAGCAGGGCCAGCTCGGGGTCTTACAATGAGCAGTTCTTC. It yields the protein CASRASSGSYNEQFF.